This paragraph covers one T cell receptor beta chain sequence. This sample is part of a study of blood T cell repertoires in COVID-19. Participants spanned ages roughly 18 to 95 years and resided in around 25 US areas. Two negative PCRs, clearance, or symptom resolution were required of recovered Cohort 3 donors. In the authors' methods: The authors estimated nucleated cell counts from reference gene primer amplification. Sequenced by immunoSEQ multiplex PCR; TCRdb stores in-frame clones only, minus some. The V and J calls and the clone size are those of that table, but D and trimming were determined from the DNA. The sample holds roughly 180,000 clones, around 90% seen once. The CDR3 has 17 amino acids. V was pared by 4 bases and J by 0 bases, with 7 bases of the junction left unmatched. Germline assignment: CDR1 LGHNT and CDR2 FRNRAP.

The rearrangement uses TRBV12-5 and TRBJ2-1, with 9 bases fitting TRBD2. This TCR derives from a woman under 40 who had recovered from COVID-19. Sequences were obtained from PBMCs or T cells enriched from blood (not recorded which). The CDR3 region is CASGSASGASSYNEQFF. In nucleotides, the CDR3 is TGTGCTAGTGGTTCAGCTAGCGGGGCCAGCTCCTACAATGAGCAGTTCTTC. Combining the CDR3 with reference TRBV12-5 and TRBJ2-1 gives the whole variable domain DARVTQTPRHKVTEMGQEVTMRCQPILGHNTVFWYRQTMMQGLELLAYFRNRAPLDDSGMPKDRFSAEMPDATLATLKIQPSEPRDSAVYFCASGSASGASSYNEQFFGPGTRLTVL.